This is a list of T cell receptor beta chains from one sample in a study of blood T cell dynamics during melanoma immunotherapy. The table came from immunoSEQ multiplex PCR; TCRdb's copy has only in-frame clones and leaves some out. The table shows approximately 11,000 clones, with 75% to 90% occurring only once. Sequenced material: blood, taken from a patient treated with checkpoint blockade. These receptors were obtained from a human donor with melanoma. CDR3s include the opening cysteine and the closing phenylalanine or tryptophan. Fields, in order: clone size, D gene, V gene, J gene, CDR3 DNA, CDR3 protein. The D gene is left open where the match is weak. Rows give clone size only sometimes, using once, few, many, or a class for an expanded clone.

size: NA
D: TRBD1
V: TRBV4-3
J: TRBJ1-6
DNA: TGCGCCAGCAGCCTACAGGACAGGGGAAATTCACCCCTCCACTTT
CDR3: CASSLQDRGNSPLHF

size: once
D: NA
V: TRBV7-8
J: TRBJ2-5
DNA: TGTGCCAGCAGCTTAGGAGTAGCTAAGGAGACCCAGTACTTC
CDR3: CASSLGVAKETQYF

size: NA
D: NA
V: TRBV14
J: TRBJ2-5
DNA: TGTGCCAGCAGCCAGGGCAGAAGGGAGACCCAGTACTTC
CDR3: CASSQGRRETQYF

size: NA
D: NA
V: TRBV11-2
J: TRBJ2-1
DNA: TGTGCCAGCAGCTTAAGGCTCAGAGACTACAATGAGCAGTTCTTC
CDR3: CASSLRLRDYNEQFF

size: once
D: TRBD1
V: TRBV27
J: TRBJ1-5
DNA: TGTGCCAGCAAACTAGGGACAGGGATTGATCAGCCCCAGCATTTT
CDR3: CASKLGTGIDQPQHF

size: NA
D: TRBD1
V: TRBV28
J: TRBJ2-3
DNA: TGTGCCAGCAGTTTACCTGGACAGGGGTTCACAGATACGCAGTATTTT
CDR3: CASSLPGQGFTDTQYF

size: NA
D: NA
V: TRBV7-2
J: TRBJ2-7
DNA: TGTGCCAGCAGCTTAGACGGGGGTGCCTACGAGCAGTACTTC
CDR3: CASSLDGGAYEQYF

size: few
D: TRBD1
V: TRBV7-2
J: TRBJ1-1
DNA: TGTGCCAGCAGCCTATCGACAGGGGGCCACACTGAAGCTTTCTTT
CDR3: CASSLSTGGHTEAFF

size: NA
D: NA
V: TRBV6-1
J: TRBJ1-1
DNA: TGTGCCAGCAGTAATTGGAACACTGAAGCTTTCTTT
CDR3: CASSNWNTEAFF

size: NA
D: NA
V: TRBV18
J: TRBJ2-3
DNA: TGTGCCAGCTCACCAGAACAGGGCTTCACAGATACGCAGTATTTT
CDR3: CASSPEQGFTDTQYF

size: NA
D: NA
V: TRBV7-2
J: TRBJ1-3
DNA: TGTGCCAGCAGCCCCGGGGGTTTCGGTGGAAACACCATATATTTT
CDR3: CASSPGGFGGNTIYF

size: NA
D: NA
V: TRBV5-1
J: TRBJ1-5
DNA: TGCGCCAGCAGCTTGGATGGATTTGGCAATCAGCCCCAGCATTTT
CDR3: CASSLDGFGNQPQHF

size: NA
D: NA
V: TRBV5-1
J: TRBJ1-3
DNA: TGCGCCAGCAGCCTGGGTTCGGGGGGGACCTCTGGAAACACCATATATTTT
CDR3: CASSLGSGGTSGNTIYF

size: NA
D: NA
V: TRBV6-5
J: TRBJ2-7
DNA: TGTGCCGTACAGAGGACAGATGGAAACTACGAGCAGTACTTC
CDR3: CAVQRTDGNYEQYF

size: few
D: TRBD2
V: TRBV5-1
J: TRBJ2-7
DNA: TGCGCCAGCAGCCCCCGGGGTAGCGGGAGGTCGGCCGAGCAGTACTTC
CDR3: CASSPRGSGRSAEQYF

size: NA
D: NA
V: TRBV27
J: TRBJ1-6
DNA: TGTGCCAGCAGTTACCGGGGGGAGAGATCACCCCTCCACTTT
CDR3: CASSYRGERSPLHF

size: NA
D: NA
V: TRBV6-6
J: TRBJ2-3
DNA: TGTGCCAGCCCCGCCGGGCCTGAACCTAGCACAGATACGCAGTATTTT
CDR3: CASPAGPEPSTDTQYF

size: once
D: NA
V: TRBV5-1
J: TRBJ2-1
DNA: TGCGCCAGCAGCTACGGGACCGCGACCTACAATGAGCAGTTCTTC
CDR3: CASSYGTATYNEQFF

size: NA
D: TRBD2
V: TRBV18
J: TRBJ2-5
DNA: TGTGCCAGCTCACCTCTCCCTCGGACTAGCGGGACATCTTTCCAAGAGACCCAGTACTTC
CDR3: CASSPLPRTSGTSFQETQYF

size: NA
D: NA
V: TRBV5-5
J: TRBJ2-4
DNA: TGTGCCAGCAGCCTAGTCGACATGGGCAACATTCAGTACTTC
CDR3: CASSLVDMGNIQYF

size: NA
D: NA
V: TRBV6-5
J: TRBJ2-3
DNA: TGTGCCAGCAGCTATAACCCGGACACCACAGATACGCAGTATTTT
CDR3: CASSYNPDTTDTQYF

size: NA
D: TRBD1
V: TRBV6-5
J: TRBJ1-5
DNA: TGTGCCAGCAGCCAAGACAGGGGCGGCAATCAGCCCCAGCATTTT
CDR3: CASSQDRGGNQPQHF

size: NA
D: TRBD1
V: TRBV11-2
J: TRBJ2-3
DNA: TGTGCCAGCAGCTTAGGACAGGGGGTCACAGATACGCAGTATTTT
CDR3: CASSLGQGVTDTQYF

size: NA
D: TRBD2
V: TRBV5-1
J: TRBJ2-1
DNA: TGCGCCAGCAGCTATTATAGCGGGGGGGCTTCGAATGAGCAGTTCTTC
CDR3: CASSYYSGGASNEQFF

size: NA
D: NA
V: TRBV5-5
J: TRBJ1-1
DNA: TGTGCCAGCAGCTTGGCTACAGGGAGGTCCACTGAAGCTTTCTTT
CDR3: CASSLATGRSTEAFF

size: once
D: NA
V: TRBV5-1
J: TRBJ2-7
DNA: TGCGCCAGCAGCTTTTCGCAACAGGGAACCGAGCAGTACTTC
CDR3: CASSFSQQGTEQYF

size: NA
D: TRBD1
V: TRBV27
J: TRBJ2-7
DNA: TGTGCCAGCAGTACTTGGGACAGCTCCTACGAGCAGTACTTC
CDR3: CASSTWDSSYEQYF

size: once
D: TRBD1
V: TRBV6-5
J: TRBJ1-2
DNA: TGTGCCAGCAGGGACGGACAGGGACATGGCTACACCTTC
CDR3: CASRDGQGHGYTF